The 8 T cell receptor beta chains reported below all come from one sample, sequenced in a study of T cells after yellow fever vaccination. TCRdb reprocessed the 5' RACE reads via MiXCR and lists one record per CDR3 protein. The sample yields hundreds of thousands of distinct CDR3 sequences, approximately 19% seen once. The starting material was PBMCs, obtained before the yellow fever booster vaccination. The receptor set was obtained from a man younger than 30 who received the YFV17D yellow fever vaccine.

Only a few counts were recorded for this clonotype. The rearrangement uses TRBV5-1 and TRBJ2-2, with TRBD1 matching over 7 bases. There are 16 residues in the CDR3. Germline CDR1 and CDR2: SGHRS and YFSETQ. J gave up 1 base and V 3 bases, and 6 bases lay outside the gene matches. The CDR3 is CASSSDRVRNTGELFF. CDR3 nucleotide sequence: TGCGCCAGCAGCTCTGACAGGGTGCGGAACACCGGGGAGCTGTTTTTT. Using reference TRBV5-1 and TRBJ2-2 for the parts outside the CDR3, the full variable domain is KAGVTQTPRYLIKTRGQQVTLSCSPISGHRSVSWYQQTPGQGLQFLFEYFSETQRNKGNFPGRFSGRQFSNSRSEMNVSTLELGDSALYLCASSSDRVRNTGELFFGEGSRLTVL.

J is TRBJ2-1 and V is TRBV24-1; D is possibly TRBD1 (6 bases). Trimming pared 1 base from V and 10 bases from J, leaving 7 bases between. CDR3 length equals 12 residues. CDR1 is KGHDR, CDR2 SFDVKD, per germline. The CDR3 DNA reads as TGTGCCACCAGTGATTTTAGGGGGGAGCAGTTCTTC. Its translation is CATSDFRGEQFF.

The sample holds a few counts of this clonotype. This chain links TRBV4-2 with TRBJ2-5, with 9 bases matching TRBD2. CDR1 is LGHNA and CDR2 is YNFKEQ in the germline V gene. The CDR3 length is 16 residues. The junction had 11 bases not matched to a gene; V was cut back by 4 bases and J by 5 bases. CDR3 region: CASSPPRAGGEETQYF. DNA for the CDR3: TGTGCCAGCAGCCCCCCCCGCGCGGGGGGGGAGGAGACCCAGTACTTC.

This clonotype has only a few counts. The CDR3 DNA reads TGCGCCAGCAGCTCCCCTACCACAGATACGCAGTATTTT. Translating it yields CASSSPTTDTQYF. This chain joins TRBV5-1 and TRBJ2-3; D is undetermined. V gave up 3 bases and J gave up 2 bases, with 7 bases separating them. The length of the CDR3 is 13 residues. Per the germline V gene, CDR1 is SGHRS and CDR2 is YFSETQ.

The V call is TRBV6-5, the J call TRBJ2-2, with 9 bases aligning to TRBD2. The CDR3 has 14 residues. Germline V gene data show CDR1 as MNHEY and CDR2 as SVGAGI. V was clipped by 11 bases and J by 6 bases; unmatched bases: 10. The CDR3 DNA reads as TGTGCCTCCCGTGGCGGGGGGGCCTCCGGGGAGCTGTTTTTT. It encodes CASRGGGASGELFF.

This clonotype was detected only a few times. The rearrangement joins TRBV20-1 to TRBJ1-4; D remains ambiguous. Trimming took off 0 bases at V and 8 bases at J, with 13 bases between the two ends. Germline V gives CDR1 DFQATT, CDR2 SNEGSKA (reference sequence). The CDR3 sequence is 14 residues long. The CDR3 reads CSARDLNGAEKLFF. CDR3 sequence (DNA): TGCAGTGCTAGAGATTTGAATGGAGCGGAAAAACTGTTTTTT.

This clonotype was detected a few times. The chain has TRBV27 and TRBJ1-3; 7 bases are a match to TRBD1. The CDR3 is 14 residues long. Germline V gene lookup returns CDR1 MNHEY and CDR2 SMNVEV (reference sequence). V lost 9 bases, J lost 2 bases, and 7 bases stayed unmatched. The DNA for the CDR3 is TGTGCCAGTAAAACCGGGACAGCTGGAAACACCATATATTTT. It yields the protein CASKTGTAGNTIYF.

V gene TRBV2 combines with J gene TRBJ2-3; no reliable D call. The CDR3 is 12 amino acids. V lost 6 bases to trimming and J lost 6 bases, with 10 bases between them. Germline assignment: CDR1 SNHLY and CDR2 FYNNEI. CDR3 nucleotide sequence: TGTGCCAGCAGCGCCCAAATGGATACGCAGTATTTT. Protein product: CASSAQMDTQYF.